Detailed here is one T cell receptor (beta chain). No antigen is known for it. In the original workflow: From ImmunoSEQ came sequences covering only the junction and carrying no quality scores, so filtering differed. The protocol was immunoSEQ multiplex PCR, while the TCRdb copy is restricted to in-frame clones and leaves out a portion. The DNA gave D and trimming, while V, J and clone size come from that table. The data show over a million clones, 98% seen once. This sample was included in a study of shared clonotypes between healthy human individuals. Study-wide context: CD8 memory received one plate per donor, CD8 naive two, CD4 memory three and CD4 naive three.

CDR3 length: 15 residues. Trimming took 8 bases from V and 6 from J; bases not matched to a gene: 8. Germline CDR1 and CDR2: MNHEY and SMNVEV (reference sequence). Investigators divided CD4+ cells into CD45RA+ naive and CD45RA-negative memory subsets. Study-level results: The generation probabilities recorded for non-shared clonotypes fell below those of clonotypes shared by all four donors.

This sequence was found in a man aged 25 to 40 in good health. The chain uses TRBV27 and TRBJ2-2, with 11 bases fitting TRBD1. Sequencing used naive CD4+ T cells sorted from blood. Subset described: CD45RA+ positively selected. CDR3 DNA: TGTGCCAGCCGCCTCGGACAGGGGGCCCCCGGGGAGCTGTTTTTT. Protein product: CASRLGQGAPGELFF.